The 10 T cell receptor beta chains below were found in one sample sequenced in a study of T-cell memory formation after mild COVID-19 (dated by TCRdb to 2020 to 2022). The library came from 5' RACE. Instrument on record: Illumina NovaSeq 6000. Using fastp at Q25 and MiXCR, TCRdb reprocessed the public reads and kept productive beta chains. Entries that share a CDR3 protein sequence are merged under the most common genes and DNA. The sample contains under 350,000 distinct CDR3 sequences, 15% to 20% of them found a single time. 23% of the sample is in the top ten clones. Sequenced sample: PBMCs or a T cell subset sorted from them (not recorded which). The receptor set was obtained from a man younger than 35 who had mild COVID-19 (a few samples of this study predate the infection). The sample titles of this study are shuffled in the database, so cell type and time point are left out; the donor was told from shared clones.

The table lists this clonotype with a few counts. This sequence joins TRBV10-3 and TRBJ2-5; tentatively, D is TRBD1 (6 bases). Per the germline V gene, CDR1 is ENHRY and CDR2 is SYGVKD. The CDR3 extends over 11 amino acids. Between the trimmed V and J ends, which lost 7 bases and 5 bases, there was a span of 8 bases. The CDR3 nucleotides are TGTGCCATCATGCAGGGGGAGACCCAGTACTTC. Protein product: CAIMQGETQYF.

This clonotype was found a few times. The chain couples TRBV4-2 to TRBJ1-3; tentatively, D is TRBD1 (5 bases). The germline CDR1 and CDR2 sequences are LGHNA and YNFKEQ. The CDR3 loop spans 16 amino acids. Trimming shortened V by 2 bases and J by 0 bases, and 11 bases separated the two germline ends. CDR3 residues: CASSQPVGGSGNTIYF. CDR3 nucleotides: TGTGCCAGCAGCCAACCCGTCGGGGGCTCTGGAAACACCATATATTTT.

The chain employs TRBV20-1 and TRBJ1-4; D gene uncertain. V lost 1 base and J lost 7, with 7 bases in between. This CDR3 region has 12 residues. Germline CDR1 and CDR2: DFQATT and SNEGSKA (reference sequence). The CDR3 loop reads CSARAQFEKLFF. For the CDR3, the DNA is TGCAGTGCTAGAGCCCAATTTGAAAAACTGTTTTTT.

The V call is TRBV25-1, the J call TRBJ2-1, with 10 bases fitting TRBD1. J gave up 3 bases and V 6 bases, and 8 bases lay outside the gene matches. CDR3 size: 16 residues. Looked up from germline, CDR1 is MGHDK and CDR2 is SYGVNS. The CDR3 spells CASSPRTGGFYNEQFF. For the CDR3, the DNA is TGTGCCAGCAGCCCTAGGACAGGGGGTTTCTACAATGAGCAGTTCTTC.

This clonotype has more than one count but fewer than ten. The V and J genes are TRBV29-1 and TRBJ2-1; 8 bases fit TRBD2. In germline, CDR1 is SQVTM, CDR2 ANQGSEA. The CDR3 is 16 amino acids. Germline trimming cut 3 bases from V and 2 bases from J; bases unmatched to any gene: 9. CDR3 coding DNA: TGCAGCGTTGAGGACCGCGGGGGGTACGCCTACAATGAGCAGTTCTTC. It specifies CSVEDRGGYAYNEQFF.

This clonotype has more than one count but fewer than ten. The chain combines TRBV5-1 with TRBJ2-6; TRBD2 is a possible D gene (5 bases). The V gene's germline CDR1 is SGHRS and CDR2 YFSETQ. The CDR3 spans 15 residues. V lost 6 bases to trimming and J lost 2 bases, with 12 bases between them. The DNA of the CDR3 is TGCGCCAGCAACGACGGGAACGCTGGGGCCAACGTCCTGACTTTC. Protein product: CASNDGNAGANVLTF.

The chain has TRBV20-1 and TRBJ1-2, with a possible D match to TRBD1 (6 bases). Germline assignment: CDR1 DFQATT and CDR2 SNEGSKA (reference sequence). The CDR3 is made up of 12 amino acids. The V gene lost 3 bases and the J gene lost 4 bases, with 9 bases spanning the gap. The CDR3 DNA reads TGCAGTGCTAGTACAGGGCTCTATGGCTACACCTTC. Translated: CSASTGLYGYTF.

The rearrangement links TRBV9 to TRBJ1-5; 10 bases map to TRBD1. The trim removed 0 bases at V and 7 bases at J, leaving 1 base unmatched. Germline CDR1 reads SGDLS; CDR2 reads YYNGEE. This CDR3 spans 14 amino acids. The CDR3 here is CASSVGDRGQPQHF. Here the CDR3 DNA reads TGTGCCAGCAGCGTAGGGGACAGGGGACAGCCCCAGCATTTT.

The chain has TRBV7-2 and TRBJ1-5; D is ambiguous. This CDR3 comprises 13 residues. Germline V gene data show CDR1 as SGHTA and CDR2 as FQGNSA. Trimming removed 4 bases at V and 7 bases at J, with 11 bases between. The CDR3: CASSYAARQPQHF. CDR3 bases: TGTGCCAGCAGCTACGCAGCGCGGCAGCCCCAGCATTTT.

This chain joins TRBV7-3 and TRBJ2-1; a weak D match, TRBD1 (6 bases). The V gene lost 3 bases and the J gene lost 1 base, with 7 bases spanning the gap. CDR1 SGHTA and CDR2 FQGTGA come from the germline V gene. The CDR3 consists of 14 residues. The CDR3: CASSFDRSYNEQFF. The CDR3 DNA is TGTGCCAGCAGCTTTGACAGGTCCTACAATGAGCAGTTCTTC.